Listed below are T cell receptor beta chains from one sample, sequenced in a study of cytomegalovirus exposure and HLA in healthy donors. The table came from immunoSEQ multiplex PCR; TCRdb's copy has only in-frame clones and leaves some out. The top ten hold just under 3% of the sample, which has 130,000 or so clones, 75% seen once. The sample comprised PBMCs. The receptors were gathered from a woman aged 40 to 50 in good health and CMV-seropositive. Both conserved end residues are part of each CDR3. A D gene is named only where the DNA matches it firmly. Clone size is shown for a subset of rows, as once, few, many or a class of expanded clone.

size | J | V | D | CDR3 | DNA
- | TRBJ1-2 | TRBV30 | - | CAPREGYTF | TGTGCCCCCAGGGAAGGCTACACCTTC
- | TRBJ1-1 | TRBV7-3 | - | CAGSTSGGNTEAFF | TGTGCCGGCAGCACCAGCGGGGGGAACACTGAAGCTTTCTTT
- | TRBJ1-1 | TRBV11-2 | - | CASTLQAGGNTEAFF | TGTGCCAGCACCCTCCAGGCGGGAGGGAACACTGAAGCTTTCTTT
- | TRBJ2-7 | TRBV27 | TRBD2 | CASSLGTSGRYEQYF | TGTGCCAGCAGTTTGGGGACTAGCGGGAGGTACGAGCAGTACTTC
few | TRBJ2-2 | TRBV30 | - | CAWAGLVSTGELFF | TGTGCCTGGGCTGGTCTAGTCTCCACCGGGGAGCTGTTTTTT
- | TRBJ1-5 | TRBV25-1 | - | CASSEAGSNQPQHF | TGTGCCAGCAGTGAAGCAGGCAGCAATCAGCCCCAGCATTTT
- | TRBJ2-5 | TRBV29-1 | - | CSAVTGLEETQYF | TGCAGCGCGGTGACAGGTCTGGAGGAGACCCAGTACTTC
- | TRBJ2-7 | TRBV25-1 | - | CASLGRGTYEQYF | TGTGCCTCTCTAGGGAGGGGGACCTACGAGCAGTACTTC
- | TRBJ1-5 | TRBV7-9 | - | CASSPLSNQPQHF | TGTGCCAGCAGTCCCCTCTCCAATCAGCCCCAGCATTTT
- | TRBJ2-6 | TRBV9 | - | CASSVGGRSGANVLTF | TGTGCCAGCAGCGTAGGGGGCCGCTCTGGGGCCAACGTCCTGACTTTC
few | TRBJ2-3 | TRBV9 | - | CASSVAAPDTQYF | TGTGCCAGCAGCGTCGCGGCCCCAGATACGCAGTATTTT
few | TRBJ2-3 | TRBV6-1 | TRBD1 | CASRGQWVGTDTQYF | TGTGCCAGCAGGGGACAGTGGGTCGGGACAGATACGCAGTATTTT
- | TRBJ1-1 | TRBV11-1 | - | CASSLGADMNTEAFF | TGTGCCAGCAGCTTAGGGGCAGACATGAACACTGAAGCTTTCTTT
- | TRBJ1-6 | TRBV27 | - | CASSPQSYNSPLHF | TGTGCCAGCAGTCCCCAGTCATATAATTCACCCCTCCACTTT
few | TRBJ1-5 | TRBV11-2 | - | CASSTRRDQPQHF | TGTGCCAGCAGCACCCGGAGGGATCAGCCCCAGCATTTT
- | TRBJ1-2 | TRBV7-8 | - | CASSPDRDYGYTF | TGTGCCAGCAGCCCAGACAGAGACTATGGCTACACCTTC